Below are 20 T cell receptor beta chains sequenced from a single sample in a study of CD8 T cells in Susac syndrome. RNA was extracted with the RNeasy kit, and a quantity of about 0.45 to 1 ug was reverse transcribed using random hexamers. Each CDR3 protein gets one entry after TCRdb re-called the immunoSEQ multiplex PCR reads with MiXCR. The sample has about 150,000 distinct CDR3 sequences, roughly 95% seen once; the top ten hold under 0.15%. The sample comprised CD8+ T cells from PBMCs. The source of these receptors is a human donor with multiple sclerosis.

The chain couples TRBV29-1 to TRBJ2-5; D gene uncertain. Germline CDR1 and CDR2: SQVTM and ANQGSEA. This CDR3 contains 12 residues. V gave up 6 bases and J gave up 4 bases, with 12 bases separating them. This chain's CDR3 is CSVTDITETQYF. DNA for the CDR3: TGCAGCGTCACAGACATCACAGAGACCCAGTACTTC.

DNA of the CDR3: TGTGCCAGCAGCACTCCCGACAGGGCTGAAGCTTTCTTT. Translated: CASSTPDRAEAFF. The genes are TRBV6-5 and TRBJ1-1; TRBD1 agrees at 7 bases. This CDR3 is 13 amino acids long. Germline values: CDR1 MNHEY, CDR2 SVGAGI. V shed 6 bases and J 6 bases; nucleotides not matched to a gene: 7.

The chain carries TRBV12-3 or TRBV12-4 and TRBJ1-1; 7 nucleotides align to TRBD1. This CDR3 region has 15 residues. Unmatched junction bases numbered 7, after V lost 6 bases and J lost 0 bases. The CDR3 loop is CASRGRGHMNTEAFF. DNA of the CDR3: TGTGCCAGCAGAGGTAGGGGGCACATGAACACTGAAGCTTTCTTT.

The chain carries TRBV19 and TRBJ2-2; perhaps TRBD1 as D (5 bases). Germline V CDR1 and CDR2: LNHDA, SQIVND (reference sequence). This CDR3 is 13 amino acids long. V was shortened by 7 bases and J by 3 bases, with 9 bases between the two germline ends. CDR3 sequence (DNA): TGTGCCAGTAACCAGGGTTACACCGGGGAGCTGTTTTTT. Protein product: CASNQGYTGELFF.

V usage is TRBV6-1 and J usage is TRBJ1-5, with D perhaps TRBD1 (5 bases). CDR1 is MNHNS and CDR2 is SASEGT in the germline V gene. The CDR3 is 16 amino acids. Trimming stripped 6 bases from V and 1 base from J, with 16 bases between. The CDR3 DNA sequence: TGTGCCAGCAGCCAAGAGGCAGGGCCAAGCAATCAGCCCCAGCATTTT. It yields the protein CASSQEAGPSNQPQHF.

Written as DNA, the CDR3 is TGCAGTGCTAGGGACGGACTAGCGGGGGGGCTGGGGACCCAGTACTTC. Its translation is CSARDGLAGGLGTQYF. This chain links TRBV20-1 with TRBJ2-5; 15 positions agree with TRBD2. Germline CDR1 reads DFQATT; CDR2 reads SNEGSKA (reference sequence). With 3 bases clipped from V and 7 bases from J, the junction kept 9 bases outside the gene matches. The CDR3 covers 16 residues.

V gene TRBV20-1 combines with J gene TRBJ2-7; no definite D call. Germline V gives CDR1 DFQATT, CDR2 SNEGSKA (reference sequence). The CDR3 extends over 13 amino acids. Trimming took off 0 bases at V and 3 bases at J, with 9 bases between the two ends. The DNA for the CDR3 is TGCAGTGCTAGAGAGATCTCCAGCTACGAGCAGTACGTC. Encoded protein: CSAREISSYEQYV.

This chain joins TRBV15 and TRBJ2-4; 9 bases agree with TRBD1. The CDR3 is made up of 13 amino acids. The V segment lost 9 bases and the J segment 8 bases; nucleotides outside the gene matches: 8. The germline V gene has CDR1 LNHNV and CDR2 YYDKDF (reference sequence). For the CDR3, the DNA is TGTGCCACATCGGACAGGGGTACGGACATTCAGTACTTC. This codes for CATSDRGTDIQYF.

This sequence joins TRBV27 and TRBJ2-3, with 13 bases identical to TRBD2. V lost 2 bases and J lost 2; bases outside the gene matches: 4. There are 17 residues in the CDR3. Looked up from germline, CDR1 is MNHEY and CDR2 is SMNVEV (reference sequence). The CDR3 DNA reads TGTGCCAGCAGTTTACTGGGACTAGCGGGATTCACAGATACGCAGTATTTT. Translating gives CASSLLGLAGFTDTQYF.

CDR3 DNA: TGTGCCAGCAGTTTTCAGGGAAGCCAGGATGGCTACACCTTC. Its protein is CASSFQGSQDGYTF. J is TRBJ1-2 and V is TRBV27; tentative D call: TRBD1 (5 bases). Germline values: CDR1 MNHEY, CDR2 SMNVEV (reference sequence). The CDR3 length is 14 residues. Trimming took 3 bases from V and 6 from J, leaving 14 bases between them.

This chain uses TRBV5-6 with TRBJ1-2, with 9 bases lining up with TRBD1. V lost 5 bases and J lost 2; bases outside the gene matches: 7. The CDR3 sequence is 15 residues long. Germline CDR1 reads SGHDT; CDR2 reads YYEEEE. The CDR3 protein is CASRRGTGRNYGYTF. The CDR3 bases are TGTGCCAGCAGGCGCGGGACAGGGAGGAACTATGGCTACACCTTC.

The rearrangement links TRBV3-1 to TRBJ1-2, with a weak D call TRBD1 (6 bases). Per germline, CDR1 LGHDT and CDR2 YNNKEL (reference sequence). CDR3 length: 13 amino acids. V lost 5 bases to trimming and J lost 4 bases, with 11 bases between them. The CDR3 loop is CASSSGVAYGYTF. In nucleotides, the CDR3 is TGTGCCAGCAGCTCAGGGGTGGCCTATGGCTACACCTTC.

Only a few counts were recorded for this clonotype. The rearrangement joins TRBV2 to TRBJ1-1; unclear D gene. Germline values: CDR1 SNHLY, CDR2 FYNNEI. V lost 5 bases to trimming and J lost 0 bases, with 10 bases between them. The length of the CDR3 is 14 residues. This CDR3 reads CASSLDGLNTEAFF. The CDR3 region has the DNA TGTGCCAGCAGTTTGGACGGATTGAACACTGAAGCTTTCTTT.

This clonotype was detected once. This chain joins TRBV15 and TRBJ2-6; possibly TRBD2 for D (6 bases). The CDR3 extends over 15 amino acids. V was cut by 6 bases and J by 0 bases, with 9 bases left in between. Germline CDR1 LNHNV, CDR2 YYDKDF (reference sequence). In DNA form, the CDR3 reads TGTGCCACCAGAAGGGAGGTCTCTGGGGCCAACGTCCTGACTTTC. Translated, it gives CATRREVSGANVLTF.

The genes are TRBV7-9 and TRBJ2-3; 7 bases fit TRBD2. J gave up 3 bases and V 4 bases, and 7 bases lay outside the gene matches. The germline V gene has CDR1 SEHNR and CDR2 FQNEAQ (reference sequence). There are 15 residues in the CDR3. The CDR3 nucleotides are TGTGCCAGCAGCTCAGAGCGGGGCCGAACAGATACGCAGTATTTT. Translating gives CASSSERGRTDTQYF. The full variable domain, rest sourced from reference TRBV7-9 and TRBJ2-3, is DTGVSQNPRHKITKRGQNVTFRCDPISEHNRLYWYRQTLGQGPEFLTYFQNEAQLEKSRLLSDRFSAERPKGSFSTLEIQRTEQGDSAMYLCASSSERGRTDTQYFGPGTRLTVL.

The rearrangement uses TRBV5-6 and TRBJ2-3; tentatively, D is TRBD1 or TRBD2 (5 bases each). V lost 4 bases to trimming and J lost 2 bases, with 11 bases between them. The CDR3 has 14 amino acids. The V gene's germline CDR1 is SGHDT and CDR2 YYEEEE. This chain's CDR3 is CASSEGSYTDTQYF. The CDR3 nucleotides read TGTGCCAGCAGCGAGGGGTCCTACACAGATACGCAGTATTTT. The entire variable domain, with the rest obtained from reference TRBV5-6 and TRBJ2-3, is as follows: DAGVTQSPTHLIKTRGQQVTLRCSPKSGHDTVSWYQQALGQGPQFIFQYYEEEERQRGNFPDRFSGHQFPNYSSELNVNALLLGDSALYLCASSEGSYTDTQYFGPGTRLTVL.

The chain links TRBV5-6 to TRBJ1-4; the match to TRBD1 covers 7 bases. Germline CDR1 and CDR2: SGHDT and YYEEEE. The CDR3 contains 12 residues. With V trimmed by 4 bases and J by 13 bases, 7 bases remained unmatched. The CDR3 reads CASSPGGAGLFF. CDR3 bases: TGTGCCAGCAGCCCAGGGGGGGCAGGACTGTTTTTT.

The chain is built from TRBV29-1 and TRBJ1-1; TRBD1 matches at 7 bases. CDR1 and CDR2 from the germline V gene are SQVTM and ANQGSEA. This CDR3 spans 12 amino acids. Losses at the gene ends were 7 bases for V and 4 bases for J; bases not matched to a gene: 6. The CDR3 sequence: CSARDSLTEAFF. The CDR3 nucleotides are TGCAGCGCTAGGGACAGCCTCACTGAAGCTTTCTTT.

The chain uses TRBV29-1 and TRBJ2-3; 11 nucleotides line up with TRBD1. The length of the CDR3 is 13 residues. Per the germline V gene, CDR1 is SQVTM and CDR2 is ANQGSEA. V lost 6 bases and J lost 6; bases outside the gene matches: 5. The CDR3 coding sequence is TGCAGCGTCCCGGACAGGGGGCGGGATACGCAGTATTTT. Translation gives CSVPDRGRDTQYF.

Worth noting for this clonotype: An end of the junction does not agree with germline; a read error may underlie this. The chain combines TRBV20-1 with TRBJ1-2, with D unclear. The germline V gene encodes CDR1 DFQATT and CDR2 SNEGSKA (reference sequence). This CDR3 contains 10 residues. The CDR3: CSARDRGYTF. The CDR3, as DNA: TGCAGTGCGAGAGATAGGGGCTACACCTTC.